These 26 T cell receptor beta chains came from one sample sequenced in a study of T cells in Graves' hyperthyroidism and ophthalmopathy. Researchers took RNA transcripts and amplified the TCR beta CDR3 regions from them. First-round RT-PCR of the TCR CDR3 relied on the HTBI primer set. In TCRdb, the multiplex PCR reads were re-called with MiXCR into one record per CDR3 protein. This table holds around 450,000 distinct CDR3 sequences, about 15% found once. The sample comprised blood. The source of these receptors is a young woman with Graves' hyperthyroidism.

This clonotype was seen repeatedly, ten times or more. This chain joins TRBV28 and TRBJ1-1; D is undetermined. CDR1 is MDHEN, CDR2 SYDVKM, per germline. This CDR3 spans 15 amino acids. V shed 6 bases and J shed 1 base, with 15 bases lying between them. This CDR3 is CASRPQYDWNTEAFF. The CDR3 coding sequence is TGTGCCAGCAGACCTCAGTACGACTGGAACACTGAAGCTTTCTTT.

This clonotype has ten or more counts. The chain carries TRBV28 and TRBJ1-5, with D perhaps TRBD1 (6 bases). The CDR3 covers 15 residues. Germline V lookup: CDR1 MDHEN, CDR2 SYDVKM. V shed 3 bases and J shed 1 base, with 10 bases lying between them. The CDR3 DNA reads as TGTGCCAGCAGTTTCTCAGACAGGAGCAATCAGCCCCAGCATTTT. Its translation: CASSFSDRSNQPQHF.

This clonotype appeared many times. The chain links TRBV20-1 to TRBJ1-1; D is unresolved. This CDR3 has 13 amino acids. The germline V and J ends were trimmed by 2 bases and 1 base, with 8 bases remaining between them. Germline V CDR1 and CDR2: DFQATT, SNEGSKA (reference sequence). The CDR3 protein is CSARTPGNTEAFF. CDR3 bases: TGCAGTGCTAGAACCCCTGGGAACACTGAAGCTTTCTTT.

This clonotype came up a few times. The CDR3 sequence: CASSLKRNSNEKLFF. The CDR3 bases are TGTGCCAGCAGCTTAAAAAGGAACTCTAATGAAAAACTGTTTTTT. J is TRBJ1-4 and V is TRBV7-9; D ambiguous. The CDR3 length is 15 residues. V was trimmed by 2 bases and J by 3 bases, leaving 10 bases between them. Per germline, CDR1 SEHNR and CDR2 FQNEAQ (reference sequence). Complete variable domain (other parts from reference TRBV7-9 and TRBJ1-4): DTGVSQNPRHKITKRGQNVTFRCDPISEHNRLYWYRQTLGQGPEFLTYFQNEAQLEKSRLLSDRFSAERPKGSFSTLEIQRTEQGDSAMYLCASSLKRNSNEKLFFGSGTQLSVL.

This clonotype was counted many times. V and J are TRBV7-9 and TRBJ1-1; D is uncertain. This CDR3 has 15 residues. Germline V gene sequence: CDR1 SEHNR, CDR2 FQNEAQ (reference sequence). V was trimmed by 5 bases and J by 5 bases, leaving 18 bases between them. CDR3 sequence reads: CASSPAMLSWTEAFF. The CDR3 region has the DNA TGTGCCAGCAGCCCCGCAATGTTGTCGTGGACTGAAGCTTTCTTT.

This clonotype has a handful of counts. This chain links TRBV6-5 with TRBJ2-5, with D hard to call. The V gene lost 0 bases and the J gene lost 2 bases, with 13 bases spanning the gap. The length of the CDR3 is 16 residues. Germline-derived CDR1 and CDR2 are MNHEY and SVGAGI. CDR3 in amino acids: CASSYSGLGRQETQYF. CDR3 bases: TGTGCCAGCAGTTACTCGGGTTTGGGCAGACAAGAGACCCAGTACTTC.

This chain links TRBV5-8 with TRBJ2-3, with 9 bases aligning to TRBD2. With 2 bases clipped from V and 14 bases from J, the junction kept 3 bases outside the gene matches. The germline gives CDR1 SGHTS, CDR2 YDEGEE. The CDR3 is 11 residues long. This CDR3 reads CASSFSGSMYF. In nucleotides, the CDR3 is TGTGCCAGCAGCTTTAGCGGGAGTATGTATTTT.

This clonotype was detected ten times or more. The genes are TRBV7-8 and TRBJ1-5, with 8 nucleotides matching TRBD1. The CDR3 extends over 18 amino acids. Losses at the gene ends were 5 bases for V and 0 bases for J; bases not matched to a gene: 12. Germline-derived CDR1 and CDR2 are SGHVS and FQNEAQ. This chain's CDR3 is CASSPERQGQYSNQPQHF. CDR3 coding DNA: TGTGCCAGCAGCCCAGAAAGACAGGGGCAGTATAGCAATCAGCCCCAGCATTTT.

This clonotype has more than one count but fewer than ten. The chain has TRBV11-2 and TRBJ2-3; 8 bases agree with TRBD2. The V gene's germline CDR1 is SGHAT and CDR2 FQNNGV. J lost 14 bases, V lost 5 bases, and 9 bases had no gene match. CDR3 length equals 12 residues. The CDR3: CASSRPGTRPYF. The DNA of the CDR3 is TGTGCCAGCAGCCGCCCCGGGACTAGACCGTATTTT.

The chain joins TRBV20-1 to TRBJ1-4; no reliable D call. The CDR3 contains 13 residues. Germline CDR1 reads DFQATT; CDR2 reads SNEGSKA (reference sequence). Trimming cost V 1 base and J 6 bases, with 9 bases left between them. The CDR3 nucleotides are TGCAGTGCTAGAGGCGCGGGGTATGAAAAACTGTTTTTT. It codes for CSARGAGYEKLFF.

This clonotype was counted between two and nine times. The chain employs TRBV25-1 and TRBJ2-7; 10 nucleotides agree with TRBD2. Germline V lookup: CDR1 MGHDK, CDR2 SYGVNS. The CDR3 totals 19 residues. V was pared by 0 bases and J by 4 bases, with 15 bases of the junction left unmatched. In nucleotides, the CDR3 is TGTGCCAGCAGTGAATATAAAGCGAGAAGAGCGGGGGGGAGGTACGAGCAGTACTTC. It specifies CASSEYKARRAGGRYEQYF.

This clonotype was seen a few times. V and J are TRBV20-1 and TRBJ2-7, with TRBD2 matching over 11 bases. V lost 1 base and J lost 6; bases outside the gene matches: 5. Germline loops: CDR1 DFQATT, CDR2 SNEGSKA (reference sequence). This CDR3 contains 14 residues. The CDR3 coding sequence is TGCAGTGCTAGAGTTAGCGGGGGGGTTGGCGAGCAGTACTTC. Its translation is CSARVSGGVGEQYF.

This clonotype was observed many times. The chain carries TRBV12-3 or TRBV12-4 and TRBJ1-3; 7 positions agree with TRBD1. V lost 5 bases and J lost 3; bases outside the gene matches: 7. This CDR3 has 15 amino acids. The CDR3 DNA is TGTGCCAGCAGTCCGACGACAGGGCTTGGAAACACCATATATTTT. Residues: CASSPTTGLGNTIYF.

The genes are TRBV29-1 and TRBJ2-7; the D gene could be TRBD1 or TRBD2 (5 bases each). Between the trimmed V and J ends, which lost 6 bases and 3 bases, there was a span of 12 bases. The CDR3 runs to 12 residues. From germline, CDR1 is SQVTM and CDR2 ANQGSEA. CDR3: CSVKGTLYEQYF. The CDR3 DNA reads as TGCAGCGTCAAGGGGACCCTCTACGAGCAGTACTTC.

In its sample, this clonotype was seen many times. The rearrangement joins TRBV28 to TRBJ1-2, with D unclear. V lost 4 bases and J lost 8, with 11 bases in between. CDR3 length equals 12 residues. Germline CDR1 and CDR2: MDHEN and SYDVKM. CDR3 DNA sequence: TGTGCCAGCAGTTGGTCGAAGCGGGGCTACACCTTC. Its translation: CASSWSKRGYTF.

This clonotype was observed many times. V gene TRBV11-2 combines with J gene TRBJ1-6; D remains ambiguous. The germline V and J ends were trimmed by 0 bases and 8 bases, with 5 bases remaining between them. The CDR3 loop spans 13 amino acids. Germline V gene data show CDR1 as SGHAT and CDR2 as FQNNGV. CDR3 loop: CASSLDGYSPLHF. The CDR3 nucleotides read TGTGCCAGCAGCTTAGACGGATATTCACCCCTCCACTTT. Complete variable domain (other parts from reference TRBV11-2 and TRBJ1-6): EAGVAQSPRYKIIEKRQSVAFWCNPISGHATLYWYQQILGQGPKLLIQFQNNGVVDDSQLPKDRFSAERLKGVDSTLKIQPAKLEDSAVYLCASSLDGYSPLHFGNGTRLTVT.

This clonotype was seen many times. The chain employs TRBV3-1 and TRBJ2-1; 8 bases fit TRBD2. V trimming: 2 bases; J trimming: 4 bases; junction bases outside the gene matches: 7. Germline V gene data show CDR1 as LGHDT and CDR2 as YNNKEL (reference sequence). The CDR3 extends over 16 amino acids. The CDR3 nucleotides read TGTGCCAGCAGCCAAATTAGCGGGAATGCATACAATGAGCAGTTCTTC. It is translated as CASSQISGNAYNEQFF.

This clonotype was detected ten times or more. V gene TRBV27 combines with J gene TRBJ1-2; 12 nucleotides line up with TRBD1. Germline loops: CDR1 MNHEY, CDR2 SMNVEV (reference sequence). CDR3 length: 18 residues. After removal of 8 bases from V and 1 base from J, the junction contained 14 bases not matched to a gene. The CDR3 sequence is CASYPSGGQGARNYGYTF. The CDR3 DNA is TGTGCCAGCTATCCAAGTGGGGGACAGGGGGCGCGTAACTATGGCTACACCTTC.

Many counts were recorded for this clonotype. The chain recombines TRBV12-3 or TRBV12-4 with TRBJ1-1, with a weak D call TRBD1 (5 bases). This CDR3 is 14 amino acids long. V lost 5 bases and J 4 bases, leaving 14 bases between the germline ends. The CDR3: CASSGGGIGTEAFF. Here the CDR3 DNA reads TGTGCCAGCAGTGGGGGGGGAATAGGCACTGAAGCTTTCTTT.

This chain links TRBV6-2 or TRBV6-3 with TRBJ1-2; 7 bases are a match to TRBD1. After removal of 6 bases from V and 6 bases from J, the junction contained 10 bases not matched to a gene. Germline V gives CDR1 MNHEY, CDR2 SVGEGT. This CDR3 region has 14 residues. The DNA of the CDR3 is TGTGCCAGCAGCCCCGAGAGAGGGGGCAATGGCTACACCTTC. Protein: CASSPERGGNGYTF.

Points on this clonotype: A clone one base away is much larger, so this may be a read error. The CDR3 loop reads CASSGQALGCTF. As DNA, the CDR3 is TGTGCCAGCTCGGGCCAGGCGTTAGGCTGCACCTTC. This rearrangement joins TRBV2 to TRBJ1-2; no clear D gene. The CDR3 contains 12 residues. Germline CDR1 is SNHLY and CDR2 is FYNNEI.

The table lists this clonotype with many counts. CDR3 nucleotide sequence: TGTGCCAGTAAGCCCGGCGAAAGTTCCTACAATGAGCAGTTCTTC. As protein: CASKPGESSYNEQFF. The chain carries TRBV27 and TRBJ2-1; D not certain. This CDR3 comprises 15 residues. Trimming removed 9 bases at V and 1 base at J, with 16 bases between. In germline, CDR1 is MNHEY, CDR2 SMNVEV (reference sequence).

As concerns this clonotype: This sequence may be a read error, since a much larger clone differs from it by one base. This chain links TRBV18 with TRBJ1-4, with TRBD1 as a possible D gene (6 bases). The CDR3 is 14 residues long. CDR1 and CDR2 from the germline V gene are KGHSH and LQKENI. The chain's CDR3 is CASLPGAGREKLFF. CDR3 nucleotides: TGTGCCAGCTTACCAGGGGCGGGGCGCGAAAAACTGTTTTTT.

The J gene is TRBJ1-3, the V gene TRBV5-4; 8 bases line up with TRBD1. Looked up from germline, CDR1 is SGHNT and CDR2 is YYREEE (reference sequence). This CDR3 contains 14 residues. Trimming took 4 bases from V and 9 from J; bases not matched to a gene: 9. The DNA for the CDR3 is TGTGCCAGCAGCAAGGAGGACAGGGATACCACCATATATTTT. Encoded protein: CASSKEDRDTTIYF.

At least ten counts were recorded for this clonotype. The V gene is TRBV24-1, the J gene TRBJ1-1; 9 bases match TRBD1. This CDR3 has 14 amino acids. Germline-derived CDR1 and CDR2 are KGHDR and SFDVKD. V lost 7 bases to trimming and J lost 7 bases; unmatched junction nucleotides: 9. The DNA for the CDR3 is TGTGCCACCAGAGCCGGACAGGGGAGAGGTGAAGCTTTCTTT. It is translated as CATRAGQGRGEAFF.

This clonotype has ten or more counts. This chain uses TRBV12-3 or TRBV12-4 with TRBJ1-1; 7 nucleotides align to TRBD1. V lost 7 bases to trimming and J lost 0 bases; unmatched junction nucleotides: 11. CDR3 length: 16 residues. DNA for the CDR3: TGTGCCAGCAACACCGGACAGGCCACCATGAACACTGAAGCTTTCTTT. This translates into CASNTGQATMNTEAFF.